What follows describes a single T cell receptor beta chain. Its antigen has not been determined. Base qualities are missing; no much larger clone stands one base away. TCRbeta CDR3 regions were amplified from genomic DNA by means of the immunoSEQ Assay, a bias-controlled multiplex PCR. The authors' analysis ran thus. Within the assay, amplification of reference gene primers was used to estimate how many nucleated cells each sample contained. Sequence reads were collapsed and filtered to measure the absolute abundance of every unique TCRbeta CDR3 rearrangement. For each sample, productive Simpson clonality was calculated by taking the square root of Simpson's diversity index across productive rearrangements. The table was pulled from immuneACCESS by TCRdb, which kept in-frame rearrangements only. Such tables lose some clones; where checked, under half of the loss comes from unresolved V genes, and the rest has no known cause. D and trimming come from the DNA, and the V and J calls and clone size come from that table. This sample comprises tens of thousands of clones, less than 85% of them detected only once. The top ten hold approximately 19% of the sample.

From cysteine to phenylalanine, the CDR3 is 12 amino acids long. The retained sequence is limited to the CDR3, 36 bases, with the frame set at the first base. Based on the germline V gene, the CDR1 and CDR2 sequences are SNHLY and FYNNEI. The junction shows trimming of 1 base on V and 8 bases on J, and the gene matches do not reach 0 bases of it. The sample belongs to a study of blood T cell repertoires in COVID-19 (dated by TCRdb to the early 2020s). Regarding the research as a whole: Samples covering the acute and convalescent phases of COVID-19 were provided by collaborators in the United States, Italy and Spain. The sample metadata nearly always contained a de-identified subject ID, COVID-19 status, age in years and sex. The material from the prospective study consisted of cDNA or gDNA derived from T cells, B-cell-depleted T cells, or PBMCs. The repertoires were released in a freely available public database intended as a resource for research on the immune response to SARS-CoV-2. Subjects who had been exposed to COVID-19, were actively infected with it, or had recovered from it provided the deeply sampled blood TCRbeta repertoires that made up the dataset. HLA class I and class II types, where available, came from metadata supplied by the sample provider rather than from assay-based typing. Samples came from the ongoing ImmuneRACE study (first 160 participants) plus 1,254 subjects from 6 global collaborators. Study-level results and caveats: How much clinical and demographic metadata was included differed by source and by participant, and the metadata was provided uncurated.

Whole blood was collected in K2EDTA tubes by collaborating institutions according to the institutions' own protocols. For TCRbeta analysis, collaborator samples were shipped as frozen whole blood, as isolated PBMCs, or as DNA extracted from either sample type. Material: peripheral blood. This TCR derives from a man aged 70 or older with active COVID-19. The V and J segments used are TRBV2 and TRBJ1-2; 8 central bases correspond to TRBD1. The nucleotide sequence is given as TGTGCCAGCAGTGAAGACAGGGGGGGCTACACCTTC. Translated, this is CASSEDRGGYTF.